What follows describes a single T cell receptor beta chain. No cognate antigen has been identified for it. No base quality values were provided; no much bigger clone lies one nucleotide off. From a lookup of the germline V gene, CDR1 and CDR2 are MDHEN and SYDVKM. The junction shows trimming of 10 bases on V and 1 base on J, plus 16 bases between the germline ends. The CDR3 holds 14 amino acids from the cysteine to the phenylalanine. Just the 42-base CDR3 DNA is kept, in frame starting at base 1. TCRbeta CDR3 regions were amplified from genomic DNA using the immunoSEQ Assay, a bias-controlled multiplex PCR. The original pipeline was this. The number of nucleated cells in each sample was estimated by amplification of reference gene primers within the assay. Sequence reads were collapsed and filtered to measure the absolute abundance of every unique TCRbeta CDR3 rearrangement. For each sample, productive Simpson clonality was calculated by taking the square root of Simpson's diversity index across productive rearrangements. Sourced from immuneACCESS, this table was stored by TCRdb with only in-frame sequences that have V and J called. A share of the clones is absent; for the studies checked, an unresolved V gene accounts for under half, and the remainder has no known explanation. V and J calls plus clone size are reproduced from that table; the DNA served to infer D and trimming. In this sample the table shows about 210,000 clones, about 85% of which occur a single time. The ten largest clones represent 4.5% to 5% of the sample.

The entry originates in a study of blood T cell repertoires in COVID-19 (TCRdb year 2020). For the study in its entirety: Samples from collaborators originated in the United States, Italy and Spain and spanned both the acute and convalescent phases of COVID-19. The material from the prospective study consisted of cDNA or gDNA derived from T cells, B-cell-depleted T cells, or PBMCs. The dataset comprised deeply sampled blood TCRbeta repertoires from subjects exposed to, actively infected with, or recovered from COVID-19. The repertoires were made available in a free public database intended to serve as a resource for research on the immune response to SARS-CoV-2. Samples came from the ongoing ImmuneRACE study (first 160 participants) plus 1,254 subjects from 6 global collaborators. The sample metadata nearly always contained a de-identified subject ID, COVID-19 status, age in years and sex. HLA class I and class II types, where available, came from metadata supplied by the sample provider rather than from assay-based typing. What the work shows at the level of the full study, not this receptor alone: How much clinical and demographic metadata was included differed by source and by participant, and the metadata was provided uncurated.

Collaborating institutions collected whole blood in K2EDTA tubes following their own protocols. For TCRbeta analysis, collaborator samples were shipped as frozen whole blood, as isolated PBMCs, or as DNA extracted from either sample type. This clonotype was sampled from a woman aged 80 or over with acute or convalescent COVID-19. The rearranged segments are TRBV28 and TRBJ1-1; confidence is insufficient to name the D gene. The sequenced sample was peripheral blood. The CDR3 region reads CATLPWAGNTEAFF. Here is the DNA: TGTGCCACCCTTCCTTGGGCAGGGAACACTGAAGCTTTCTTT.